The clone carrying this T cell receptor (beta chain) is a singleton in its sample. Its antigen is not identified. These data belong to a study of cytomegalovirus exposure and HLA in healthy donors. Study-level background: HLA-typed donors contributed 65 million to 95 million unique TCRs, which were held in an early data release. Genotyping showed roughly 77% of fewer than 500 donors falling in the Caucasian-associated ancestry cluster.

The ends lost 5 bases at V and 2 bases at J; junction bases unmatched: 6. The CDR3 consists of 15 residues. Germline assignment: CDR1 MNHEY and CDR2 SVGAGI. Broader study findings: In a later analysis, common viral pathogens appeared linked to several of the most significant clusters.

Vbeta (60) and Jbeta (13) primers were used in the PCR. Sequencing was performed with immunoSEQ multiplex PCR; in TCRdb, only in-frame clones are kept and a portion is missing. The table has about 73,000 clones, 75% seen once; the top ten hold around an eighth. This sequence joins TRBV6-5 and TRBJ1-3; TRBD1 matches at 7 bases. The receptor was derived from a man aged 70-80 years in good health and CMV-seronegative. Sequenced input: PBMCs. CDR3 sequence: CASSIDRDTGNTIYF. For the CDR3, the DNA is TGTGCCAGCAGTATAGACAGGGACACTGGAAACACCATATATTTT.